The sequence of this TCR beta chain was determined in a study of OX40 agonist ivuxolimab in advanced cancers. Overall study: Those enrolled were 70% to 85% male, with a mean age of around 57 years and ages from roughly 20 to 85. Antecedent anti-PD-1, anti-PD-L1 or anti-CTLA-4 therapy was permissible, with around 41% having received some.

General study findings and limits: CD4+ and CD8+ blood T cells expanded clonally by week 6 at 0.1 to 3.0 mg/kg.

This clone was counted a single time. What it binds is not known. Relative to the germline gene, one junction end is altered; a read error may explain this. The repertoire was sequenced with immunoSEQ multiplex PCR; TCRdb's copy has only in-frame clones and lacks some. The table includes tens of thousands of clones, 70% to 85% detected once. Germline V gene sequence: CDR1 SGHAT, CDR2 FQNNGV. The CDR3 is made up of 14 amino acids. The sequences come from CD4+ or CD8+ T cells sorted from blood, collected in a trial of the OX40 agonist ivuxolimab. The genes are TRBV11-2 and TRBJ2-7; no definite D call. The source of this sequence is an adult with an advanced solid tumor such as melanoma, head and neck, liver or kidney cancer. CDR3 DNA sequence: TGTGCCAGCAGCGTAGAGATGATTTCCTACGAGCAGTACTTC. It is translated as CASSVEMISYEQYF.